The 28 T cell receptor beta chains below all came from one sample that was sequenced in a study of beta chain features in type 1 diabetes. The isolated RNA, all of it, was reverse transcribed, so expressed TCRB transcripts were what got sequenced. TCRdb's table, derived via immunoSEQ multiplex PCR, lists solely in-frame clones and lacks some. The sample yields some 140,000 clones, just over 9% seen once. Input material: central memory CD4+ T cells from blood. These receptors originate from a man younger than 35 in good health.

This clone has only a few counts. This chain uses TRBV6-1 with TRBJ2-3; a possible D gene is TRBD2 (6 bases). The CDR3 has 14 amino acids. Germline lookup yields CDR1 MNHNS and CDR2 SASEGT. V was trimmed by 1 base and J by 3 bases, leaving 8 bases between them. CDR3 DNA: TGTGCCAGCAGTGAAGGCAGCGGGACAGATACGCAGTATTTT. This encodes CASSEGSGTDTQYF.

This clone was seen more than once but under ten times. J is TRBJ2-3 and V is TRBV28, with TRBD1 as a possible D gene (5 bases). This CDR3 comprises 14 residues. The V end lost 4 bases, the J end lost 1 base, and 9 bases lay between the germline ends. Germline CDR1 MDHEN, CDR2 SYDVKM. The CDR3 DNA reads TGTGCCAGCAGTTCGCAAGGGGGCACAGATACGCAGTATTTT. Encoded protein: CASSSQGGTDTQYF.

This clone was seen a few times. This chain connects TRBV7-2 to TRBJ2-4; 7 bases map to TRBD1. The ends lost 1 base at V and 6 bases at J; junction bases unmatched: 3. The CDR3 spans 14 residues. Germline V CDR1 and CDR2: SGHTA, FQGNSA. CDR3 DNA sequence: TGTGCCAGCAGCTTAGTGGGACAGAGAAACATTCAGTACTTC. Encoded protein: CASSLVGQRNIQYF.

The chain links TRBV7-9 to TRBJ2-7; tentatively, D is TRBD1 (6 bases). The germline V gene encodes CDR1 SEHNR and CDR2 FQNEAQ (reference sequence). The CDR3 consists of 16 residues. Deletions cut 1 base from V and 2 bases from J, with 15 bases between. CDR3 bases: TGTGCCAGCAGCTTAGGTGGTAGGACAGAAGCCTACGAGCAGTACTTC. Translation gives CASSLGGRTEAYEQYF.

V usage is TRBV5-6 and J usage is TRBJ2-5; 7 bases map to TRBD2. This CDR3 is 15 amino acids long. From germline, CDR1 is SGHDT and CDR2 YYEEEE. V trimming: 2 bases; J trimming: 3 bases; junction bases outside the gene matches: 7. CDR3 in amino acids: CASSFDRGVEETQYF. CDR3 DNA: TGTGCCAGCAGCTTTGATCGGGGGGTGGAAGAGACCCAGTACTTC. Full variable domain (outside the CDR3, taken from reference TRBV5-6 and TRBJ2-5): DAGVTQSPTHLIKTRGQQVTLRCSPKSGHDTVSWYQQALGQGPQFIFQYYEEEERQRGNFPDRFSGHQFPNYSSELNVNALLLGDSALYLCASSFDRGVEETQYFGPGTRLLVL.

The gene calls are TRBV27 and TRBJ2-3, with 8 bases lining up with TRBD1. The CDR3 totals 14 residues. V gave up 4 bases and J gave up 2 bases; unmatched junction bases: 2. The germline V gene encodes CDR1 MNHEY and CDR2 SMNVEV (reference sequence). The CDR3 loop is CASSWTGNTDTQYF. CDR3 nucleotide sequence: TGTGCCAGCAGTTGGACAGGGAACACAGATACGCAGTATTTT.

This clone was seen only a few times. The chain employs TRBV6-5 and TRBJ1-5, with D maybe TRBD1 (6 bases). CDR1 is MNHEY and CDR2 is SVGAGI in the germline V gene. The CDR3 totals 15 residues. The V end was cut by 6 bases, the J end by 0 bases, with 12 bases between. CDR3 region: CASRRTVYSNQPQHF. CDR3 DNA sequence: TGTGCCAGCAGGCGGACAGTATATAGCAATCAGCCCCAGCATTTT.

This chain joins TRBV9 and TRBJ2-5, with TRBD2 matching over 12 bases. The V gene's germline CDR1 is SGDLS and CDR2 YYNGEE. After removal of 0 bases from V and 2 bases from J, the junction contained 2 bases not matched to a gene. The CDR3 covers 16 residues. This CDR3 is CASSVDLAGGQETQYF. CDR3 DNA: TGTGCCAGCAGCGTAGATCTAGCGGGGGGGCAAGAGACCCAGTACTTC.

The sample holds a few counts of this clone. V gene TRBV6-6 combines with J gene TRBJ2-3, with D maybe TRBD1 (6 bases). Germline CDR1 is MNHNY and CDR2 is SVGAGI (reference sequence). The CDR3 loop spans 15 amino acids. The V end was cut by 1 base, the J end by 4 bases, with 12 bases between. CDR3 in amino acids: CASSYLAGVSDTQYF. For the CDR3, the DNA is TGTGCCAGCAGTTACTTGGCAGGGGTGTCAGATACGCAGTATTTT.

This clone was detected only a few times. The gene calls are TRBV7-2 and TRBJ2-3; D may be TRBD2 (6 bases). Germline assignment: CDR1 SGHTA and CDR2 FQGNSA. Trimming took off 2 bases at V and 0 bases at J, with 15 bases between the two ends. This CDR3 contains 17 residues. The CDR3 here is CASSLLRLASSTDTQYF. In DNA form, the CDR3 reads TGTGCCAGCAGCTTATTAAGGCTAGCGAGTAGCACAGATACGCAGTATTTT. Looking up the rest from reference TRBV7-2 and TRBJ2-3 gives the full variable domain: GAGVSQSPSNKVTEKGKDVELRCDPISGHTALYWYRQSLGQGLEFLIYFQGNSAPDKSGLPSDRFSAERTGGSVSTLTIQRTQQEDSAVYLCASSLLRLASSTDTQYFGPGTRLTVL.

The J gene is TRBJ2-5, the V gene TRBV7-8; 7 nucleotides agree with TRBD2. The germline V gene has CDR1 SGHVS and CDR2 FQNEAQ. The V gene end was trimmed by 7 bases and the J gene end by 5 bases; junction bases not matched to a gene: 10. The CDR3 consists of 14 residues. The CDR3 reads CASTPMAAGETQYF. Written as DNA, the CDR3 is TGTGCCAGCACCCCTATGGCAGCGGGGGAGACCCAGTACTTC. The variable domain in full, completed from reference TRBV7-8 and TRBJ2-5, reads GAGVSQSPRYKVAKRGQDVALRCDPISGHVSLFWYQQALGQGPEFLTYFQNEAQLDKSGLPSDRFFAERPEGSVSTLKIQRTQQEDSAVYLCASTPMAAGETQYFGPGTRLLVL.

This clone was counted between two and nine times. The chain has TRBV7-9 and TRBJ1-1; TRBD1 agrees at 10 bases. Germline V gives CDR1 SEHNR, CDR2 FQNEAQ (reference sequence). Germline trimming cut 2 bases from V and 6 bases from J; bases unmatched to any gene: 6. The CDR3 sequence is 15 residues long. This CDR3 is CASSLSWTGGPEAFF. DNA for the CDR3: TGTGCCAGCAGCTTATCTTGGACAGGGGGACCTGAAGCTTTCTTT.

V usage is TRBV5-4 and J usage is TRBJ2-2; the D is unclear. Germline-derived CDR1 and CDR2 are SGHNT and YYREEE (reference sequence). The CDR3 runs 14 residues. The V end was cut by 0 bases, the J end by 5 bases, with 8 bases between. The DNA for the CDR3 is TGTGCCAGCAGCTTGGCCAGTATTACCGGGGAGCTGTTTTTT. It encodes CASSLASITGELFF.

The chain employs TRBV2 and TRBJ2-5; 8 bases match TRBD1. Germline V lookup: CDR1 SNHLY, CDR2 FYNNEI. V shed 1 base, J shed 2 bases, and the junction held 0 bases outside the gene matches. The CDR3 sequence is 14 residues long. The CDR3 coding sequence is TGTGCCAGCAGTGAAGACAGGGGGCAAGAGACCCAGTACTTC. Residues: CASSEDRGQETQYF.

This clone was picked up many times. DNA of the CDR3: TGTGCCAGCAGCCAGGGTCTTACCTACGAGCAGTACTTC. This codes for CASSQGLTYEQYF. V gene TRBV7-2 combines with J gene TRBJ2-7, with a possible D match to TRBD1 (5 bases). The V gene lost 5 bases and the J gene lost 2 bases, with 10 bases spanning the gap. The CDR3 runs to 13 residues. The germline gives CDR1 SGHTA, CDR2 FQGNSA.

This clone showed up just a few times. V gene TRBV12-2 combines with J gene TRBJ1-3; the table's D call TRBD1 went unverified against the DNA. TRBV12-2 represents a pseudogene. CDR3 size: 16 residues. Written as DNA, the CDR3 is TGTGCAAGTCGCTTAGCGACAGGGACTGGAGGAAACACCATATATTTT. It specifies CASRLATGTGGNTIYF.

This clone was seen more than once but under ten times. The gene calls are TRBV5-1 and TRBJ2-5; TRBD2 matches at 8 bases. The CDR3 runs to 14 residues. Looked up from germline, CDR1 is SGHRS and CDR2 is YFSETQ. V lost 2 bases to trimming and J lost 1 base; unmatched junction nucleotides: 1. The CDR3, as DNA: TGCGCCAGCAGCTTTACTAGCGGCCAAGAGACCCAGTACTTC. It yields the protein CASSFTSGQETQYF. The complete variable domain, with remaining parts taken from reference TRBV5-1 and TRBJ2-5, reads KAGVTQTPRYLIKTRGQQVTLSCSPISGHRSVSWYQQTPGQGLQFLFEYFSETQRNKGNFPGRFSGRQFSNSRSEMNVSTLELGDSALYLCASSFTSGQETQYFGPGTRLLVL.

This clone was counted only a few times. The chain recombines TRBV30 with TRBJ1-2; D is unresolved. The V end lost 6 bases, the J end lost 7 bases, and 9 bases lay between the germline ends. The germline CDR1 and CDR2 sequences are GTSNPN and SVGIG (reference sequence). This CDR3 comprises 10 residues. The CDR3 loop reads CACRSIGYTF. The CDR3 DNA reads as TGTGCCTGCCGGTCGATTGGCTACACCTTC.

This clone was recorded a few times. This rearrangement joins TRBV9 to TRBJ2-1; D is uncertain. CDR1 SGDLS and CDR2 YYNGEE come from the germline V gene. V was cut by 4 bases and J by 0 bases, with 11 bases left in between. The CDR3 is 15 residues long. The chain's CDR3 is CASSIFTSSYNEQFF. DNA of the CDR3: TGTGCCAGCAGCATATTCACTTCCTCCTACAATGAGCAGTTCTTC.

This clone was observed a few times. This rearrangement joins TRBV2 to TRBJ2-5; tentatively, D is TRBD2 (6 bases). V was trimmed by 1 base and J by 4 bases, leaving 10 bases between them. The CDR3 loop spans 14 amino acids. The germline CDR1 and CDR2 sequences are SNHLY and FYNNEI. CDR3 DNA sequence: TGTGCCAGCAGTGAAGGGAGGGGCGGAGAGACCCAGTACTTC. Translating it yields CASSEGRGGETQYF.

This clone was seen more than once but under ten times. The chain couples TRBV4-1 to TRBJ1-4, with a possible D match to TRBD1 (6 bases). Germline loops: CDR1 MGHRA, CDR2 YSYEKL. Trimming removed 3 bases from V and 0 bases from J, with 11 bases in between. The length of the CDR3 is 16 residues. The CDR3 sequence is CASSQFGQTTNEKLFF. For the CDR3, the DNA is TGCGCCAGCAGCCAGTTCGGACAGACAACTAATGAAAAACTGTTTTTT.

J is TRBJ2-2 and V is TRBV11-3, with 9 nucleotides matching TRBD1. CDR3 length equals 15 residues. V shed 5 bases and J 7 bases; nucleotides not matched to a gene: 8. CDR1 and CDR2 from the germline V gene are SGHNT and YENEEA. The CDR3 nucleotides are TGTGCCAGCAGCACCGGACAGGGGAGGGGCGGGGAGCTGTTTTTT. Its protein is CASSTGQGRGGELFF.

The V gene is TRBV30, the J gene TRBJ1-6; 7 bases align to TRBD1. Per germline, CDR1 GTSNPN and CDR2 SVGIG (reference sequence). The CDR3 spans 13 residues. Trimming removed 8 bases from V and 7 bases from J; junction bases left unmatched: 8. The DNA for the CDR3 is TGTGCCGGAGGGGGCGATAGGAATTCACCCCTCCACTTT. It codes for CAGGGDRNSPLHF. The entire variable domain, with the rest obtained from reference TRBV30 and TRBJ1-6, is as follows: SQTIHQWPATLVQPVGSPLSLECTVEGTSNPNLYWYRQAAGRGLQLLFYSVGIGQISSEVPQNLSASRPQDRQFILSSKKLLLSDSGFYLCAGGGDRNSPLHFGNGTRLTVT.

This clone was picked up a small number of times. V gene TRBV10-3 combines with J gene TRBJ2-1; TRBD2 matches 8 bases. Germline CDR1 reads ENHRY; CDR2 reads SYGVKD. V lost 11 bases to trimming and J lost 0 bases; unmatched junction nucleotides: 6. The CDR3 contains 14 residues. This CDR3 reads CAVTGGASYNEQFF. The CDR3 DNA is TGTGCCGTTACCGGGGGGGCCTCCTACAATGAGCAGTTCTTC.

This clone was observed a few times. This chain joins TRBV29-1 and TRBJ2-3, with a weak D call TRBD1 (6 bases). Trimming left V 6 bases short and J 2 bases short, with 12 bases between. From germline, CDR1 is SQVTM and CDR2 ANQGSEA. CDR3 length: 13 amino acids. CDR3 residues: CSVGSGATDTQYF. The CDR3 bases are TGCAGCGTCGGTTCAGGGGCCACAGATACGCAGTATTTT.

There are a few counts of this clone. The CDR3 spells CASSVGAGAGETQYF. In DNA form, the CDR3 reads TGTGCCAGCAGCGTGGGAGCGGGGGCAGGGGAGACCCAGTACTTC. This chain connects TRBV9 to TRBJ2-5; 8 positions match TRBD2. Looked up from germline, CDR1 is SGDLS and CDR2 is YYNGEE. The V gene end was trimmed by 2 bases and the J gene end by 5 bases; junction bases not matched to a gene: 8. This CDR3 has 15 residues.

The table lists this clone with a few counts. The genes are TRBV29-1 and TRBJ2-7; D may be TRBD2 (5 bases). The CDR3 totals 13 residues. Germline CDR1 SQVTM, CDR2 ANQGSEA. Trimming shortened V by 3 bases and J by 3 bases, and 12 bases separated the two germline ends. CDR3 sequence (DNA): TGCAGCGTTGAGCGGTCCGGAGGCTACGAGCAGTACTTC. Translated, it gives CSVERSGGYEQYF.

In this sample, this clone turned up a few times. This chain joins TRBV5-6 and TRBJ1-4; unclear D gene. Germline values: CDR1 SGHDT, CDR2 YYEEEE. CDR3 length: 14 residues. The V and J ends lost 4 bases and 4 bases respectively, with 11 bases between them. In DNA form, the CDR3 reads TGTGCCAGCAGCCGAGCCCATGGTAATGAAAAACTGTTTTTT. It yields the protein CASSRAHGNEKLFF.